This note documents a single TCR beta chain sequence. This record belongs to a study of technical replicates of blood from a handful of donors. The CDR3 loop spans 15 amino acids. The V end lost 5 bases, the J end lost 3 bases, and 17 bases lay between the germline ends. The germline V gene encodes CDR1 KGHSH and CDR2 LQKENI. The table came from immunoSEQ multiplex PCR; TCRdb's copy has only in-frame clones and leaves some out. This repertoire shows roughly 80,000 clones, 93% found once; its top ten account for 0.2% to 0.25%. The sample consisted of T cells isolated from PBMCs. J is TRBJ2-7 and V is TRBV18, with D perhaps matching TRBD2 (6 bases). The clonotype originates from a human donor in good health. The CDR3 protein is CASSIGTETSYEQYF. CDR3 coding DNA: TGTGCCAGCTCAATCGGAACAGAGACTAGCTACGAGCAGTACTTC. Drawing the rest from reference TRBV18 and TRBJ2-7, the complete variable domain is NAGVMQNPRHLVRRRGQEARLRCSPMKGHSHVYWYRQLPEEGLKFMVYLQKENIIDESGMPKERFSAEFPKEGPSILRIQQVVRGDSAAYFCASSIGTETSYEQYFGPGTRLTVT.